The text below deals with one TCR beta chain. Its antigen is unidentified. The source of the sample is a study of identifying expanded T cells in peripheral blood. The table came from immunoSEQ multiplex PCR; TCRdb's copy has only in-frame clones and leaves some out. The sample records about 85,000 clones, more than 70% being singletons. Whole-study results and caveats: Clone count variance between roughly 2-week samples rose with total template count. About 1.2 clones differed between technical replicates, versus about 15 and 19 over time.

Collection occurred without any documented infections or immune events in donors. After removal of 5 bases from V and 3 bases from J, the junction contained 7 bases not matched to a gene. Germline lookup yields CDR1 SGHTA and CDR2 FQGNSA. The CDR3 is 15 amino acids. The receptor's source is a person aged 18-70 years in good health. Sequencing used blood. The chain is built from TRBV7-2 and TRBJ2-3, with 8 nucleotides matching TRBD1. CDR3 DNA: TGTGCCAGCAGCAAAACAGGGGGTTTGACAGATACGCAGTATTTT. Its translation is CASSKTGGLTDTQYF.